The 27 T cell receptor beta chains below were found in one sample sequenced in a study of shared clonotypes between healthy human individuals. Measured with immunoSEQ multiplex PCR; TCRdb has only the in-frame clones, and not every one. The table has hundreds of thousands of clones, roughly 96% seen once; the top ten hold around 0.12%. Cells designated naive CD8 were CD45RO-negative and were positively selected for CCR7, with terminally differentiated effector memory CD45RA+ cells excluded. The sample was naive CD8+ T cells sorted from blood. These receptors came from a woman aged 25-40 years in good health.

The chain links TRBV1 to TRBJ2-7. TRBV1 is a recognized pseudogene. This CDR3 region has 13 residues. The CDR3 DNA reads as TGCACCAGCAGGACCCCATATTGTAGAGAGCAGTACTTC. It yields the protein CTSRTPYCREQYF.

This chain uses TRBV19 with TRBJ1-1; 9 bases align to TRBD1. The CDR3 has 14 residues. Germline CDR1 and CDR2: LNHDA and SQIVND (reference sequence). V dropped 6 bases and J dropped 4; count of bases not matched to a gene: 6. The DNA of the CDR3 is TGTGCCAGTAGCCTAGGACAGGGGACCACTGAAGCTTTCTTT. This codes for CASSLGQGTTEAFF.

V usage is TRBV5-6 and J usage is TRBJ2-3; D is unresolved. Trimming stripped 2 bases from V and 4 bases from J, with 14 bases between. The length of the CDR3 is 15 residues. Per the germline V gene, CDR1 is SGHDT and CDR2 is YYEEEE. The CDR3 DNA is TGTGCCAGCAGCTTTGGTGGCGACTTCGCAGATACGCAGTATTTT. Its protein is CASSFGGDFADTQYF.

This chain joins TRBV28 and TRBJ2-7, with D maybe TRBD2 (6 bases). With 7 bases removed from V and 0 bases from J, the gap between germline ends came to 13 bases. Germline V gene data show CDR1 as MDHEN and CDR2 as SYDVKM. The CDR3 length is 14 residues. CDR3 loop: CASISSGYSYEQYF. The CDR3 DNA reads TGTGCCAGCATAAGCAGCGGGTACTCCTACGAGCAGTACTTC.

This CDR3 is CASSPAPGQSNQPQHF. CDR3 DNA: TGTGCCAGCTCACCTGCTCCGGGACAGAGCAATCAGCCCCAGCATTTT. The genes are TRBV18 and TRBJ1-5; TRBD1 matches 7 bases. The junction had 6 bases not matched to a gene; V was cut back by 3 bases and J by 1 base. The CDR3 sequence is 16 residues long. The germline gives CDR1 KGHSH, CDR2 LQKENI.

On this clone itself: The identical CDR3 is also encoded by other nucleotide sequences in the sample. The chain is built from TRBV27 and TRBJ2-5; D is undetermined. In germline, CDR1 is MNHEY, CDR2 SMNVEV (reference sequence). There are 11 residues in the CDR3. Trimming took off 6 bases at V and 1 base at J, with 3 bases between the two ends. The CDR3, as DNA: TGTGCCAGCAGCTTCCAAGAGACCCAGTACTTC. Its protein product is CASSFQETQYF.

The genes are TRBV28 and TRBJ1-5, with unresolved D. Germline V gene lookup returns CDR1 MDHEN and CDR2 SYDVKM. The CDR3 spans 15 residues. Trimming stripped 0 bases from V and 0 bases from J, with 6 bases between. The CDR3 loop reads CASSLWRLSNQPQHF. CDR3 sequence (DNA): TGTGCCAGCAGTTTATGGCGTCTTAGCAATCAGCCCCAGCATTTT. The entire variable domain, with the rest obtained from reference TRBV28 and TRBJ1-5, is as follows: DVKVTQSSRYLVKRTGEKVFLECVQDMDHENMFWYRQDPGLGLRLIYFSYDVKMKEKGDIPEGYSVSREKKERFSLILESASTNQTSMYLCASSLWRLSNQPQHFGDGTRLSIL.

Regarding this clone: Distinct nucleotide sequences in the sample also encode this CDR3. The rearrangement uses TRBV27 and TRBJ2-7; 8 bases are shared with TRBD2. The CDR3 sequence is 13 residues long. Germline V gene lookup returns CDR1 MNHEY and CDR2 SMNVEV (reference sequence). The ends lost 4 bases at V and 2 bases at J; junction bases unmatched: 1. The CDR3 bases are TGTGCCAGCAGTTCCGGGAGGGCCTACGAGCAGTACTTC. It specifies CASSSGRAYEQYF.

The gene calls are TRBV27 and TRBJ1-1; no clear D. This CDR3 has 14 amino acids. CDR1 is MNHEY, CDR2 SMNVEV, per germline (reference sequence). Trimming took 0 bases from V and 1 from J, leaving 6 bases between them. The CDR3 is CASSLSAENTEAFF. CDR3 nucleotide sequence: TGTGCCAGCAGTTTATCGGCAGAGAACACTGAAGCTTTCTTT.

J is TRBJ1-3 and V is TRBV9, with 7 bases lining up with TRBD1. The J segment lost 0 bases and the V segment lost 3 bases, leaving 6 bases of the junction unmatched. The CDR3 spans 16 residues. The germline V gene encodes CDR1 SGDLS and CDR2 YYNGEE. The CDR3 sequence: CASSAPGGISGNTIYF. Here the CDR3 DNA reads TGTGCCAGCAGCGCCCCAGGGGGGATCTCTGGAAACACCATATATTTT.

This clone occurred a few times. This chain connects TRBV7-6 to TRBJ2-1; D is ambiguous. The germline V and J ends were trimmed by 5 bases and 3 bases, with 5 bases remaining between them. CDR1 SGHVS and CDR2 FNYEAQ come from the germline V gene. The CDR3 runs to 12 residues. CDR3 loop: CASSPSYNEQFF. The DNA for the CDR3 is TGTGCCAGCAGCCCCAGCTACAATGAGCAGTTCTTC.

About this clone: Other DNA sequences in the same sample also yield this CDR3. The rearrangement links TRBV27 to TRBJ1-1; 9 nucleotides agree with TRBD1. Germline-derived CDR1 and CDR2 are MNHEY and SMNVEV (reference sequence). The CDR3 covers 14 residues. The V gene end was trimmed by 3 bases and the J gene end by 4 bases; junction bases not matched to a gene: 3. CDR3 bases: TGTGCCAGCAGTTTTACAGGGGGCAGCACTGAAGCTTTCTTT. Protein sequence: CASSFTGGSTEAFF.

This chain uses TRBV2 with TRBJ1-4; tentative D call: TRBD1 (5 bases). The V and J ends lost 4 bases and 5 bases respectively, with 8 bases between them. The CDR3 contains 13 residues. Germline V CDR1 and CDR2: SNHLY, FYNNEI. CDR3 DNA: TGTGCCAGCAGTGTGGGACTAAATGAAAAACTGTTTTTT. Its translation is CASSVGLNEKLFF.

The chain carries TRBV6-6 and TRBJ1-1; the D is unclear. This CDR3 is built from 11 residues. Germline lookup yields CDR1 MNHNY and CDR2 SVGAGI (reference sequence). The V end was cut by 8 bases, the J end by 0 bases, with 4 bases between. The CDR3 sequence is CASLLNTEAFF. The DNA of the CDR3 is TGTGCCAGCTTGCTGAACACTGAAGCTTTCTTT.

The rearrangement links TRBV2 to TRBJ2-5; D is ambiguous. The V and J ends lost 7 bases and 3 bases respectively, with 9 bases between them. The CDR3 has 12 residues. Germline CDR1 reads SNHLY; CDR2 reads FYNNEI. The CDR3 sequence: CASNEEEETQYF. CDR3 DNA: TGTGCCAGCAACGAGGAAGAAGAGACCCAGTACTTC.

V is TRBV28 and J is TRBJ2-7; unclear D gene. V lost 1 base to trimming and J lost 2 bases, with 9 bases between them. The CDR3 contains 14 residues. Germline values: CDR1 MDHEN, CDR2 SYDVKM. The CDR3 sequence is CASSLFGIAYEQYF. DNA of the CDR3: TGTGCCAGCAGTTTATTTGGCATAGCCTACGAGCAGTACTTC.

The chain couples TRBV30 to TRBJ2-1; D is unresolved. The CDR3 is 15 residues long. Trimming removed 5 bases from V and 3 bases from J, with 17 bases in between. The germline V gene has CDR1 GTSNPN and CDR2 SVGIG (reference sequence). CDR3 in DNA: TGTGCCTGGTCGCACACTTTGGCCTACTACAATGAGCAGTTCTTC. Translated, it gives CAWSHTLAYYNEQFF.

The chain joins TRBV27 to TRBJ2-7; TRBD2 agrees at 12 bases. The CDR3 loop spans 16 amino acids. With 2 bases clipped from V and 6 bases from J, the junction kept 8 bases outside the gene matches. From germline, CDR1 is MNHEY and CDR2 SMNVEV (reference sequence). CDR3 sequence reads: CASSLRLAGEEGEQYF. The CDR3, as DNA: TGTGCCAGCAGTTTAAGACTAGCGGGAGAAGAGGGCGAGCAGTACTTC.

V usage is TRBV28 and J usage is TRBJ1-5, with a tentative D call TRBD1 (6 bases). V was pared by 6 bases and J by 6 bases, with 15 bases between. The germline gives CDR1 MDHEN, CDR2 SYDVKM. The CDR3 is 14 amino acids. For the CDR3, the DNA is TGTGCCAGCAGATACACAGGGCAAGGTCAGCCCCAGCATTTT. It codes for CASRYTGQGQPQHF.

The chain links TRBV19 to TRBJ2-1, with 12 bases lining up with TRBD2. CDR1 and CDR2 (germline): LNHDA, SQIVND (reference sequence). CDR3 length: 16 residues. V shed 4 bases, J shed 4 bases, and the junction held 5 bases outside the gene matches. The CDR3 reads CASSTRLAGAYNEQFF. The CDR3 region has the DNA TGTGCCAGTAGTACGAGACTAGCGGGAGCTTACAATGAGCAGTTCTTC.

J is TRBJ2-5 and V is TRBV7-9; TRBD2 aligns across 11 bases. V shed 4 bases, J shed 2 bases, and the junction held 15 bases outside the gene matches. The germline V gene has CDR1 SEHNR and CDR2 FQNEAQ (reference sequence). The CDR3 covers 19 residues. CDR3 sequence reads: CASSSQLKPGLADQETQYF. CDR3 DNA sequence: TGTGCCAGCAGCTCCCAGCTGAAGCCGGGACTAGCGGATCAAGAGACCCAGTACTTC. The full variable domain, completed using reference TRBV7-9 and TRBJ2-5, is DTGVSQNPRHKITKRGQNVTFRCDPISEHNRLYWYRQTLGQGPEFLTYFQNEAQLEKSRLLSDRFSAERPKGSFSTLEIQRTEQGDSAMYLCASSSQLKPGLADQETQYFGPGTRLLVL.

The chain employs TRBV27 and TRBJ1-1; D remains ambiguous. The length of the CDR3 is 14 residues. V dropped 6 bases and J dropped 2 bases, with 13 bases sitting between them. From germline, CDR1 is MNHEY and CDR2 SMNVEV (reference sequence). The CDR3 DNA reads TGTGCCAGCAGCGCCGGAGGCGTTAACACTGAAGCTTTCTTT. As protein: CASSAGGVNTEAFF.

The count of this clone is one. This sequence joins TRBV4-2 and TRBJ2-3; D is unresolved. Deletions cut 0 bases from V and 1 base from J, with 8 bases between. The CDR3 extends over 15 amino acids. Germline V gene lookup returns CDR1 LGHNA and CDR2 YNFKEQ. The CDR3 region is CASSQDGYRTDTQYF. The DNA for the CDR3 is TGTGCCAGCAGCCAAGACGGCTACCGCACAGATACGCAGTATTTT.

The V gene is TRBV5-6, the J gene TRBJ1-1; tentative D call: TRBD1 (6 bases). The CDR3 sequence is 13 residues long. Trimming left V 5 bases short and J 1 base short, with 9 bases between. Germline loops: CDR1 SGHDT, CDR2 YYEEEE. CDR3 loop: CASSWGQNTEAFF. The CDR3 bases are TGTGCCAGCAGTTGGGGACAGAACACTGAAGCTTTCTTT.

The CDR3 loop reads CASSSGHRWTEAFF. Written as DNA, the CDR3 is TGTGCCAGTAGTTCGGGACACCGTTGGACTGAAGCTTTCTTT. The chain recombines TRBV19 with TRBJ1-1, with D perhaps TRBD1 (6 bases). The CDR3 has 14 residues. With 5 bases removed from V and 5 bases from J, the gap between germline ends came to 15 bases. The germline CDR1 and CDR2 sequences are LNHDA and SQIVND (reference sequence).

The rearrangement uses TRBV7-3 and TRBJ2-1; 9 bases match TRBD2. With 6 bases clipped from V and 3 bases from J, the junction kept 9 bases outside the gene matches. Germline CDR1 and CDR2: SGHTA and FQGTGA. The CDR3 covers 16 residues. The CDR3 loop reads CASSLAGVNGYNEQFF. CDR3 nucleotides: TGTGCCAGCAGTTTAGCGGGAGTAAATGGCTACAATGAGCAGTTCTTC.

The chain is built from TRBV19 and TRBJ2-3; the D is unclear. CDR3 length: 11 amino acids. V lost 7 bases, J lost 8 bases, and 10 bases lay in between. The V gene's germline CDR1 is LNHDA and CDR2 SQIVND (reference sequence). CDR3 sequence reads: CASMELGTQYF. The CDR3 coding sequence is TGTGCCAGTATGGAGCTGGGTACGCAGTATTTT.